This T cell receptor (beta chain) comes out of a study of blood T cell repertoires in COVID-19. Study as a whole: Sample material is recorded as cDNA or gDNA derived from T cells, B-cell-depleted T cells, or PBMCs.

Profiled with immunoSEQ multiplex PCR; TCRdb holds only in-frame clones, not every one. The data show about 200,000 clones, with about 80% seen just once and approximately 7.9% held by the top ten. The V gene's germline CDR1 is LNHDA and CDR2 SQIVND (reference sequence). The CDR3 sequence is 15 residues long. V dropped 3 bases and J dropped 4 bases, with 12 bases sitting between them. In terms of age and location, participants ranged from roughly 18 to 100 years and lived in around 22 US areas. Cohort assignment relied on participant-reported clinical history. Donors in Cohort 3 counted as recovered after two negative PCRs, clearance, or symptom resolution.

Input material: PBMCs or T cells enriched from blood (not recorded which). The clonotype comes from a middle-aged man who had recovered from COVID-19. The chain links TRBV19 to TRBJ1-4; D is perhaps TRBD1 (5 bases). The CDR3 region has the DNA TGTGCCAGTAGTATCGGCAGGGCTGGTAATGAAAAACTGTTTTTT. This sequence encodes CASSIGRAGNEKLFF.